The rows below give T cell receptor beta chains drawn from one sample of a study of T cells in Graves' hyperthyroidism and ophthalmopathy. TCRdb recomputed calls from the multiplex PCR reads with MiXCR, one row per CDR3 protein. The table shows more than 300,000 distinct CDR3 sequences, with about 14% occurring only once. The sequencing input was blood. These receptors originate from a woman aged 25 to 45 with Graves' hyperthyroidism. The CDR3 runs from the conserved cysteine through the conserved F or W. D genes are given only for firm matches. Only some rows state a clone size, as once, few, many or a class for expanded clones.

V gene,clone size,CDR3 length,D gene,J gene,CDR3 DNA,CDR3 protein
TRBV18,.,13,.,TRBJ1-1,TGTGCCAGCTCACTTTCCCGTGGCTCTGAAGCTTTCTTT,CASSLSRGSEAFF
TRBV11-2,.,14,TRBD2,TRBJ2-5,TGTGCCAGCAGCGTCGAAGCGGGAGGAGCGACCCAGTACTTC,CASSVEAGGATQYF
TRBV6-1,.,16,TRBD1,TRBJ1-6,TGTGCCAGCAGTGAATGGGGACAGGGGTTAGGATCACCCCTCCACTTT,CASSEWGQGLGSPLHF
TRBV6-1,many,11,.,TRBJ2-7,TGTGCCAGCACGACAAGTTACGAGCAGTACTTC,CASTTSYEQYF
TRBV7-2,.,15,.,TRBJ2-7,TGTGCCAGCAGCCAAACAACTAGGGGTGGAGGCGAGCAGTACTTC,CASSQTTRGGGEQYF
TRBV30,.,15,TRBD1,TRBJ1-6,TGTGCCTGGAGTGACCTGACAGGGGTTAATTCACCCCTCCACTTT,CAWSDLTGVNSPLHF
TRBV5-6,.,13,.,TRBJ2-7,TGTGCCAGCAGCCCGCCCGGGGCTATCGAGCAGTACTTC,CASSPPGAIEQYF
TRBV19,.,14,.,TRBJ2-2,TGTGCCAGTAGCCCCCAGGGCAGCACCAAGGAGCTGTTTTTT,CASSPQGSTKELFF
TRBV12-3/TRBV12-4,.,12,.,TRBJ2-1,TGTGCCAGCAGTCCTACCCTGAATGAGCAGTTCTTC,CASSPTLNEQFF
TRBV4-1,.,15,TRBD2,TRBJ2-1,TGCGCCAGCAGCCACCGGGGACTAGCGGACAATGAGCAGTTCTTC,CASSHRGLADNEQFF
TRBV6-1,.,14,.,TRBJ1-1,TGTGCCAGCAGTATTAGGGGGGCTCGTACTGAAGCTTTCTTT,CASSIRGARTEAFF
TRBV10-3,.,15,.,TRBJ1-5,TGTGCCATCAGAGACGATAGGACGGGCAATCAGCCCCAGCATTTT,CAIRDDRTGNQPQHF
TRBV3-1,many,13,.,TRBJ2-7,TGTGCCAGCAGCCAAGAGTCCTATCGGGAGCAGTACTTC,CASSQESYREQYF
TRBV7-3,many,15,TRBD2,TRBJ2-1,TGTGCCAGCAGCGGGGGGGGGAAGCGGGGGGCTGAGCAGTTCTTC,CASSGGGKRGAEQFF
TRBV7-2,many,14,.,TRBJ1-2,TGTGCCAGCAGCTTATTGCGGGGTTCGGGAGGCTACACCTTC,CASSLLRGSGGYTF
TRBV6-5,.,17,TRBD2,TRBJ2-2,TGTGCCAGCAGTTACCGCTCCCTAGCGGGATCTGCCGGGGAGCTGTTTTTT,CASSYRSLAGSAGELFF
TRBV25-1,few,14,.,TRBJ2-2,TGTGCCAGCAGTGAGACCCTCCTAGCCGGGGAGCTGTTTTTT,CASSETLLAGELFF
TRBV28,many,12,.,TRBJ2-1,TGTGCCAGCAGCCGCAGCTGGAATGAGCAGTTCTTC,CASSRSWNEQFF
TRBV5-1,.,17,TRBD2,TRBJ2-5,TGCGCCAGCAGCTTGGGTCAGCTAGCGGGACCCGGGGAGACCCAGTACTTC,CASSLGQLAGPGETQYF
TRBV15,many,13,.,TRBJ1-1,TGTGCCACCAGCAGAGATCCCACAGACGGAGCTTTCTTT,CATSRDPTDGAFF
TRBV24-1,.,17,TRBD1,TRBJ2-2,TGTGCCACCAGTGATCCCTACAGGGGGCTTAGGACCGGGGAGCTGTTTTTT,CATSDPYRGLRTGELFF
TRBV28,many,14,.,TRBJ2-7,TGTGCCAGCATAGGGGGACTACTGAACCACGAGCAGTACTTC,CASIGGLLNHEQYF
TRBV27,many,13,.,TRBJ1-2,TGTGCCAGCAGTGTGACAGCTAACTATGGCTACACCTTC,CASSVTANYGYTF
TRBV15,many,13,.,TRBJ1-1,TGTGCCACCAGCAGCACAGGGCCCCCCGAAGCTTTCTTT,CATSSTGPPEAFF
TRBV28,many,12,.,TRBJ2-2,TGTGCCAGCAGTCCGAACACCGGGGAGCTGTTTTTT,CASSPNTGELFF
TRBV12-3/TRBV12-4,many,13,TRBD2,TRBJ2-1,TGTGCCAGCTCGGCTAGCGGGAGTCATGAGCAGTTCTTC,CASSASGSHEQFF
TRBV20-1,once,14,TRBD2,TRBJ2-3,TGCAGTCTATCTAGCGGGGCTAGCACAGATACGCAGTATTTT,CSLSSGASTDTQYF
TRBV2,many,14,TRBD2,TRBJ2-1,TGTGCCAGCAGGGTCTTGACTAGCTTGAATGAGCAGTTCTTC,CASRVLTSLNEQFF
TRBV30,.,14,.,TRBJ2-7,TGTGCCTGGAGTGTAGGAGTGGGGAGTAAGGAGCAGTACTTC,CAWSVGVGSKEQYF
TRBV19,.,12,.,TRBJ2-2,TGTGCCAGTAGTTCGGCCACCGGGGAGCTGTTTTTT,CASSSATGELFF
TRBV15,many,12,.,TRBJ2-7,TGTGCCACCAGCGGCAGCCCCTACGAGCAGTACTTC,CATSGSPYEQYF
TRBV6-1,few,17,TRBD1,TRBJ2-7,TGTGCCAGCAGTGAATCAGCATTAGACAGGGCCCTCTACGAGCAGTACTTC,CASSESALDRALYEQYF
TRBV5-6,.,14,TRBD2,TRBJ2-4,TGTGCCAGCAGTACTAGCGGGAAAGGAAACATTCAGTACTTC,CASSTSGKGNIQYF
TRBV5-1,few,15,.,TRBJ2-7,TGCGCCAGCAGCTTGGGACAGCGCAGCTCCTACGAGCAGTACTTC,CASSLGQRSSYEQYF
TRBV6-6,many,15,.,TRBJ1-5,TGTGCCAGCAGTTACTTGGACACAGGTCTTGCGCCCCAGCATTTT,CASSYLDTGLAPQHF
TRBV6-1,.,13,.,TRBJ2-1,TGTGCCAGCGGTACCGGGCTAGACAATGAGCAGTTCTTC,CASGTGLDNEQFF
TRBV19,.,18,TRBD2,TRBJ2-7,TGTGCCAGTAGTACCGGGACTAGCGGCCCCGCGAGCTCCTACGAGCAGTACTTC,CASSTGTSGPASSYEQYF
TRBV28,few,12,.,TRBJ1-4,TGTGCCGCGCTGGCGGAGAATGAAAAACTGTTTTTT,CAALAENEKLFF
TRBV25-1,.,14,TRBD1,TRBJ1-1,TGTGCCAGCAGTGAATGGGGGACAGGTTCAGAAGCTTTCTTT,CASSEWGTGSEAFF
TRBV28,many,13,.,TRBJ2-3,TGTGCCAGCAGCTGGGGGTTCGGGGATACGCAGTATTTT,CASSWGFGDTQYF
TRBV9,few,15,.,TRBJ2-1,TGTGCCAGCAGTGTCGAGGGCGACCCCTACAATGAGCAGTTCTTC,CASSVEGDPYNEQFF
TRBV6-1,.,14,TRBD2,TRBJ2-1,TGTGCCAGCAGTCGCGACCAGCGGGAGGGAGAGCAGTTCTTC,CASSRDQREGEQFF
TRBV28,many,13,TRBD1,TRBJ2-7,TGTGCCAGCACTATACAGGGGACCTACGAGCAGTACTTC,CASTIQGTYEQYF
TRBV29-1,.,13,.,TRBJ2-2,TGCAGCGCCCAAACACAGAACACCGGGGAGCTGTTTTTT,CSAQTQNTGELFF
TRBV7-6,many,13,.,TRBJ1-5,TGTGCCAGCAGCTTAGGGGTCAGTCAGCCCCAGCATTTT,CASSLGVSQPQHF
TRBV7-9,many,15,.,TRBJ2-4,TGTGCCAGCAGCTTAGCAGCACGCGGAATCAACATTCAGTACTTC,CASSLAARGINIQYF
TRBV12-5,many,14,TRBD2,TRBJ2-3,TGTGCTAGTGGTTTGAGCGGGAGACCAGATACGCAGTATTTT,CASGLSGRPDTQYF
TRBV6-6,many,12,.,TRBJ1-2,TGTGCCAGCAGTTACTCAAAGAATGGCTACACCTTC,CASSYSKNGYTF
TRBV6-6,many,17,.,TRBJ1-1,TGTGCCAGCAGTTACACCTACCCGACAGGTACAAACACTGAAGCTTTCTTT,CASSYTYPTGTNTEAFF
TRBV7-2,.,13,.,TRBJ1-2,TGTGCCAGCAGCCTACGACGGTTCGGAGGCTACACCTTC,CASSLRRFGGYTF
TRBV2,many,15,.,TRBJ2-7,TGTGCCAGCTTTTCCCCGGGACACGAACTATACGAGCAGTACTTC,CASFSPGHELYEQYF